This record looks at one TCR beta chain sequence and its context. Its antigen is currently unknown. The sample is drawn from a study of PD-L1 blockade in urothelial cancer. Study as a whole: Blood gave a median around 150,000 T cells. Study observations and caveats: Durable benefit accompanied greater 3-week expansion of tumor-associated blood clones.

TCRdb keeps only in-frame clones here, not all; method: immunoSEQ multiplex PCR. The repertoire has roughly 46,000 clones, around 85% of them found once; the top ten carry 1.9%. Germline V gene lookup returns CDR1 SGHDT and CDR2 YYEEEE. This CDR3 has 11 residues. V lost 4 bases, J lost 11 bases, and 10 bases lay in between. This sample's time point: peripheral blood 6 weeks after treatment start. Locally advanced or metastatic urothelial carcinoma was present in patients. This sample comprised PBMCs, obtained around atezolizumab (anti-PD-L1) treatment. The chain recombines TRBV5-6 with TRBJ2-1; D remains ambiguous. This sequence was found in a man in his fifties with urothelial cancer. This CDR3 reads CASSPGGQQFF. CDR3 coding DNA: TGTGCCAGCAGCCCAGGTGGTCAGCAGTTCTTC. The whole variable domain, remainder taken from reference TRBV5-6 and TRBJ2-1, is DAGVTQSPTHLIKTRGQQVTLRCSPKSGHDTVSWYQQALGQGPQFIFQYYEEEERQRGNFPDRFSGHQFPNYSSELNVNALLLGDSALYLCASSPGGQQFFGPGTRLTVL.